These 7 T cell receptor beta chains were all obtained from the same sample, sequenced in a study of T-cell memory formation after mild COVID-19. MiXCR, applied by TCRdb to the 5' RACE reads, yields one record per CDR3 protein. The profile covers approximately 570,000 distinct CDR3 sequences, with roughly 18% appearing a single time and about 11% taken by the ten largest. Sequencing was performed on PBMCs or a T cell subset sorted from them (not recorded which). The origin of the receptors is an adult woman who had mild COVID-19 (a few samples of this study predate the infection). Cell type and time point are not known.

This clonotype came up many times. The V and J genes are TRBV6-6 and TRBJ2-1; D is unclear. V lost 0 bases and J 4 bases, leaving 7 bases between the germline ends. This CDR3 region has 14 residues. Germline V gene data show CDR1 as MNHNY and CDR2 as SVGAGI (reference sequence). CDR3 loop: CASSYSRVYNEQFF. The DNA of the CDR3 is TGTGCCAGCAGTTACTCGAGAGTTTACAATGAGCAGTTCTTC.

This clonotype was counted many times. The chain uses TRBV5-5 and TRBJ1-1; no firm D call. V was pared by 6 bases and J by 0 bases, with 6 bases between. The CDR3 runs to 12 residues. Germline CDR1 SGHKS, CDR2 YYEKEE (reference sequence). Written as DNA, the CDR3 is TGTGCCAGCACCCTTATGAACACTGAAGCTTTCTTT. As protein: CASTLMNTEAFF.

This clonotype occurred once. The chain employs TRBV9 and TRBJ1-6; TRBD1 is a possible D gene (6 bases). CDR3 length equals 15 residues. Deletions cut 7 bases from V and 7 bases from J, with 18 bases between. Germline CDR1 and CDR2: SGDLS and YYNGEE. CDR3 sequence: CASSTGGQTNSPLHF. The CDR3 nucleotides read TGTGCCAGCTCAACCGGCGGACAGACGAATTCACCCCTCCACTTT.

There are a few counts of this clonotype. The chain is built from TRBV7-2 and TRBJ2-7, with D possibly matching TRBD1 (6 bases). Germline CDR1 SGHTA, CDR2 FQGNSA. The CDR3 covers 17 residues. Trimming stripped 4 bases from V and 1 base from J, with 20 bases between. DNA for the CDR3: TGTGCCAGCAGCTATATCCCGGGACAAAGTTCGTCCTACGAGCAGTACTTC. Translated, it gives CASSYIPGQSSSYEQYF.

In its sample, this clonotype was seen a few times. The CDR3 bases are TGCGCCAGCAGCACAACACCTAACGGGCGCTCTGGAAACACCATATATTTT. Translation: CASSTTPNGRSGNTIYF. J is TRBJ1-3 and V is TRBV5-1; D is undetermined. Germline lookup yields CDR1 SGHRS and CDR2 YFSETQ. The length of the CDR3 is 17 residues. Trimming took 4 bases from V and 0 from J, leaving 17 bases between them.

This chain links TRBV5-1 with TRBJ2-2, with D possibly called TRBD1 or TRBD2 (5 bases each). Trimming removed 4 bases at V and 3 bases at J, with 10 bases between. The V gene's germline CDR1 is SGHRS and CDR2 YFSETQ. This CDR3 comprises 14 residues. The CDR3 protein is CASSRDPYTGELFF. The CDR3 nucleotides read TGCGCCAGCAGCCGGGACCCATACACCGGGGAGCTGTTTTTT.

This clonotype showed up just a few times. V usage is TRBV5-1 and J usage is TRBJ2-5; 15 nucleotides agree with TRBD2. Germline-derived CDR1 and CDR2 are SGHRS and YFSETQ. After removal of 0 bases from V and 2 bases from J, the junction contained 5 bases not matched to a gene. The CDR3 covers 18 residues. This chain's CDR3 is CASSLVGTSGGTQETQYF. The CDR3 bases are TGCGCCAGCAGCTTGGTGGGGACTAGCGGGGGGACGCAAGAGACCCAGTACTTC. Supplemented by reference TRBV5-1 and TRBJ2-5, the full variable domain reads KAGVTQTPRYLIKTRGQQVTLSCSPISGHRSVSWYQQTPGQGLQFLFEYFSETQRNKGNFPGRFSGRQFSNSRSEMNVSTLELGDSALYLCASSLVGTSGGTQETQYFGPGTRLLVL.